The 5 T cell receptor beta chains below all came from one sample that was sequenced in a study of blood T cell repertoires in COVID-19. Assay used: immunoSEQ multiplex PCR; TCRdb lists only in-frame clones, some missing. The data show 170,000 or so clones, about 88% seen once. Material: peripheral blood. All receptors derive from a man between 60 and 75 years old with COVID-19, enrolled during active disease.

This clone has only a few counts. Within the sample, other DNA sequences also encode this same CDR3. This chain joins TRBV14 and TRBJ1-2; perhaps TRBD1 as D (5 bases). Trimming left V 1 base short and J 8 bases short, with 11 bases between. Germline V lookup: CDR1 SGHDN, CDR2 FVKESK. The CDR3 totals 13 residues. The CDR3 coding sequence is TGTGCCAGCAGCCAAGGGCAGGGTTACGGCTACACCTTC. Its protein product is CASSQGQGYGYTF.

The V and J genes are TRBV18 and TRBJ1-2; 9 bases fit TRBD1. Germline assignment: CDR1 KGHSH and CDR2 LQKENI. V dropped 3 bases and J dropped 6; count of bases not matched to a gene: 8. This CDR3 is 15 amino acids long. The CDR3 spells CASSPLTGGADGYTF. The CDR3, as DNA: TGTGCCAGCTCACCCTTAACAGGGGGCGCCGATGGCTACACCTTC.

V gene TRBV7-2 combines with J gene TRBJ2-2; D uncertain. This CDR3 region has 13 residues. Germline CDR1 is SGHTA and CDR2 is FQGNSA. The ends were cut back, 6 bases at V and 4 bases at J, with 9 bases in the middle. CDR3 coding DNA: TGTGCCAGCAGAAAGTCGGTCACCGGGGAGCTGTTTTTT. It codes for CASRKSVTGELFF.

V gene TRBV19 combines with J gene TRBJ1-3; D is possibly TRBD1 (6 bases). This CDR3 contains 15 residues. Trimming took 6 bases from V and 4 from J, leaving 16 bases between them. CDR1 LNHDA and CDR2 SQIVND come from the germline V gene (reference sequence). The CDR3 loop is CASRQGIFSGNTIYF. CDR3 in DNA: TGTGCCAGTAGACAGGGAATTTTCTCAGGAAACACCATATATTTT.

The chain couples TRBV9 to TRBJ2-1; D might be TRBD2 (7 bases). Trimming took 0 bases from V and 8 from J, leaving 15 bases between them. The CDR3 loop spans 15 amino acids. Germline V gene data show CDR1 as SGDLS and CDR2 as YYNGEE. The DNA of the CDR3 is TGTGCCAGCAGCGTAGGAGGGGGGGCAATCGATGAGCAGTTCTTC. This translates into CASSVGGGAIDEQFF.